This T cell receptor beta chain was captured in a study of brain T cells in children with intractable seizures. Generated by immunoSEQ multiplex PCR, the TCRdb table keeps only in-frame clones and is missing some. Of roughly 80,000 clones in the sample, approximately 94% were seen once. Here the sequenced sample was peripheral blood, taken at surgery. This sequence was found in a boy under three years old with tuberous sclerosis and intractable seizures.

Written as DNA, the CDR3 is TGTGCCAGCAGTGAAGCGAGACAGGGACTTCGGTCACCCCTCCACTTT. Its protein product is CASSEARQGLRSPLHF. The rearrangement links TRBV2 to TRBJ1-6; 7 bases fit TRBD1. The V and J ends lost 0 bases and 10 bases, in that order; junction bases with no gene match: 9. CDR1 is SNHLY, CDR2 FYNNEI, per germline. There are 16 residues in the CDR3.